This T cell receptor (beta chain) was sequenced for a study of spatial heterogeneity in lung cancer. Study results and limitations: Counts of expanded alpha and beta TCRs within tumors tracked the tumor nonsynonymous mutation count.

The time point is: sample taken at primary tumor resection. The donors were 55 to 85 patients with non-small cell lung cancer that was early-stage and untreated. In this sample, this clonotype turned up many times. Its antigen remains unidentified. Every TCR cDNA molecule bore a unique molecular identifier. Using its own MiXCR run on the 5' RACE reads, TCRdb lists one record per CDR3 protein. The profile shows about 100,000 distinct CDR3 sequences, about 4.4% of them singletons. Specimen: lung tumor tissue, collected at surgery. The clonotype comes from a male donor with early-stage non-small cell lung cancer.

Here the CDR3 reads CASKDRQGSVNEKLFF. Written as DNA, the CDR3 is TGCGCCAGTAAAGACCGACAGGGGTCGGTTAATGAAAAACTGTTTTTT. The genes are TRBV4-1 and TRBJ1-4, with TRBD1 identical over 8 bases. CDR1 is MGHRA, CDR2 YSYEKL, per germline. With 9 bases clipped from V and 4 bases from J, the junction kept 13 bases outside the gene matches. The CDR3 has 16 amino acids.